This T cell receptor (beta chain) derives from a study of CD8+ T cells in alopecia areata. Findings and limits, study-wide: In patients, TCRs were shared less clearly than in mice, and HLA may possibly be involved. Scalp sequencing captures resident alphabeta T cells of normal skin too. More clonal than normal scalp was lesional scalp, particularly alopecia totalis/universalis.

V shed 0 bases and J shed 1 base, with 9 bases lying between them. Germline CDR1 MGHRA, CDR2 YSYEKL. The CDR3 length is 15 residues. In the case of this clone: Its antigen is still unknown.

Cell sorting was applied to PBMCs, and CD4+ and CD8+ T cells were collected. Isolated RNA was reverse transcribed into cDNA used as the sequencing template. The protocol was immunoSEQ multiplex PCR, while the TCRdb copy is restricted to in-frame clones and leaves out a portion. The sample holds a few hundred thousand clones, just over 55% seen once. The chain links TRBV4-1 to TRBJ2-5; no clear D. Material for sequencing was CD8+ T cells sorted from blood. The receptor comes from a human donor in good health. The CDR3: CASSQDPNPQETQYF. The CDR3 coding sequence is TGCGCCAGCAGCCAAGATCCTAACCCCCAAGAGACCCAGTACTTC.